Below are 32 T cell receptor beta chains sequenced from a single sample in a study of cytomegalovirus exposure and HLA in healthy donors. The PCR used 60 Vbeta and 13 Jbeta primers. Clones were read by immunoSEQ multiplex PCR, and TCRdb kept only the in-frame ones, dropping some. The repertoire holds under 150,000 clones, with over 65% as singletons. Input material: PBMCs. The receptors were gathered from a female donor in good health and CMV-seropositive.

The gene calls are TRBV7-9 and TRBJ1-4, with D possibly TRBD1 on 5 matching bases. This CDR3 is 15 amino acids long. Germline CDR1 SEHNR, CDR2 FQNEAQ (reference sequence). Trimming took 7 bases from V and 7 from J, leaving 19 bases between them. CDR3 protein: CASTGSAPRVEKLFF. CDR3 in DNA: TGTGCCAGCACCGGCTCCGCTCCCAGGGTTGAAAAACTGTTTTTT.

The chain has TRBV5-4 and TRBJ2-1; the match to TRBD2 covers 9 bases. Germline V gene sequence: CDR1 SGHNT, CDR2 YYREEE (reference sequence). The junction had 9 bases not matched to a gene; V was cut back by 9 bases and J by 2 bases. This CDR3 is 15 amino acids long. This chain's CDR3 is CATKGGGATYNEQFF. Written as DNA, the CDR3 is TGTGCCACCAAGGGCGGGGGGGCAACCTACAATGAGCAGTTCTTC.

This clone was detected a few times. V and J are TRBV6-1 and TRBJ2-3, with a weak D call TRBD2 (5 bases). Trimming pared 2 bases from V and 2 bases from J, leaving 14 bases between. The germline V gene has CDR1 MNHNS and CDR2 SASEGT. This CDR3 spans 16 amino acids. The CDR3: CASSENSASNTDTQYF. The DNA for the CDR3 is TGTGCCAGCAGTGAAAATAGCGCCTCGAACACAGATACGCAGTATTTT.

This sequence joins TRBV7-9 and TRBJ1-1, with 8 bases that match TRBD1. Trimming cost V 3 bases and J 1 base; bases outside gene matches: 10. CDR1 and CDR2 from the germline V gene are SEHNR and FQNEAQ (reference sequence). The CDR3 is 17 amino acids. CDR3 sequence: CASSFARPGGKNTEAFF. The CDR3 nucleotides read TGTGCCAGCAGCTTCGCCCGTCCAGGGGGCAAGAACACTGAAGCTTTCTTT.

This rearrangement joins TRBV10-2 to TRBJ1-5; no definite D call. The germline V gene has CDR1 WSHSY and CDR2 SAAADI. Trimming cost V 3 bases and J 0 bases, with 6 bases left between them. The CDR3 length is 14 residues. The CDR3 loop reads CASSDPHSNQPQHF. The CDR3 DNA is TGCGCCAGCAGTGATCCCCATAGCAATCAGCCCCAGCATTTT.

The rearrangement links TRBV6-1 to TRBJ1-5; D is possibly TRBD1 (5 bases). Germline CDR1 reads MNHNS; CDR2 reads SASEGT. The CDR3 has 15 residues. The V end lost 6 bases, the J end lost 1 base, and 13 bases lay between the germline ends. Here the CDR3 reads CASSADSGSNQPQHF. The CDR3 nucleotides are TGTGCCAGCAGCGCCGACAGTGGGAGCAATCAGCCCCAGCATTTT.

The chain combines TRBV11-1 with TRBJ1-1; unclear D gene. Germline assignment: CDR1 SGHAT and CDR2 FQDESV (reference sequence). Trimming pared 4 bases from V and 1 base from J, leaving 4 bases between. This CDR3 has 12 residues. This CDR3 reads CASSSQNTEAFF. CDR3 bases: TGTGCCAGCAGCTCACAGAACACTGAAGCTTTCTTT.

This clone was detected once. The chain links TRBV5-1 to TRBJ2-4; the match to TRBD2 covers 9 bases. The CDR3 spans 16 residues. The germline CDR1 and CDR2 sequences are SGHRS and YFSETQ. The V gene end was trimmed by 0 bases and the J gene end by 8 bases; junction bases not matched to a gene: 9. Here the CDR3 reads CASSLALGGGADIQYF. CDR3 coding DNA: TGCGCCAGCAGCTTGGCTTTGGGCGGGGGGGCTGACATTCAGTACTTC. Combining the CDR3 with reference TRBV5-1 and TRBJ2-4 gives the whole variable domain KAGVTQTPRYLIKTRGQQVTLSCSPISGHRSVSWYQQTPGQGLQFLFEYFSETQRNKGNFPGRFSGRQFSNSRSEMNVSTLELGDSALYLCASSLALGGGADIQYFGAGTRLSVL.

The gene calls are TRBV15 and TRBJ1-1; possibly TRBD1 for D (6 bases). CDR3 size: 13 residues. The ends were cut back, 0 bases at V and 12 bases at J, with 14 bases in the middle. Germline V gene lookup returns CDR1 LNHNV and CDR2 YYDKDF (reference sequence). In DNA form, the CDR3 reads TGTGCCACCAGCAGAGATGGGGCAGGGGTTTCTTTCTTT. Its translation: CATSRDGAGVSFF.

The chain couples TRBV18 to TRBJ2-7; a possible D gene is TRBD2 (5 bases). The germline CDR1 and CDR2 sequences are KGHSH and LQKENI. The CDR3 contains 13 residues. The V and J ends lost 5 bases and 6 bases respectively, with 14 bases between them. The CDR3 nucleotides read TGTGCCAGCTCAACTTCAGAGGGATCCGAGCAGTACTTC. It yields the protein CASSTSEGSEQYF.

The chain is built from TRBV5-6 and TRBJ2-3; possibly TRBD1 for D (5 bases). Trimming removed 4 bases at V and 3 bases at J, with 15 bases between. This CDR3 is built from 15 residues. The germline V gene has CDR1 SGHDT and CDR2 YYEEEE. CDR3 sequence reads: CASSRPDRVTDTQYF. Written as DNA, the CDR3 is TGTGCCAGCAGCCGACCTGACAGAGTGACAGATACGCAGTATTTT.

The CDR3 spells CASSLEVGGGSSEAFF. CDR3 nucleotide sequence: TGCGCCAGCAGCTTGGAAGTCGGGGGAGGCTCGTCTGAAGCTTTCTTT. The chain uses TRBV5-1 and TRBJ1-1; a weak D match, TRBD1 (5 bases). Trimming shortened V by 0 bases and J by 6 bases, and 18 bases separated the two germline ends. Germline lookup yields CDR1 SGHRS and CDR2 YFSETQ. CDR3 length: 16 amino acids. The full variable domain, completed using reference TRBV5-1 and TRBJ1-1, is KAGVTQTPRYLIKTRGQQVTLSCSPISGHRSVSWYQQTPGQGLQFLFEYFSETQRNKGNFPGRFSGRQFSNSRSEMNVSTLELGDSALYLCASSLEVGGGSSEAFFGQGTRLTVV.

The CDR3 coding sequence is TGTGCCATCAGCAACCCAGCGCGCGATTCTGGAAACACCATATATTTT. This codes for CAISNPARDSGNTIYF. The chain has TRBV10-3 and TRBJ1-3; D remains ambiguous. Trimming took 6 bases from V and 1 from J, leaving 16 bases between them. The germline CDR1 and CDR2 sequences are ENHRY and SYGVKD. The CDR3 contains 16 residues.

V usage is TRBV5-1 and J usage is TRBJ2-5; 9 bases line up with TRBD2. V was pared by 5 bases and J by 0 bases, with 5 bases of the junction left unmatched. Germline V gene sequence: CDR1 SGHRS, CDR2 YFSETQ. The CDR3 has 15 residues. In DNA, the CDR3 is TGCGCCAGCAGTCGGGCTAGCGGGGACCAAGAGACCCAGTACTTC. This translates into CASSRASGDQETQYF.

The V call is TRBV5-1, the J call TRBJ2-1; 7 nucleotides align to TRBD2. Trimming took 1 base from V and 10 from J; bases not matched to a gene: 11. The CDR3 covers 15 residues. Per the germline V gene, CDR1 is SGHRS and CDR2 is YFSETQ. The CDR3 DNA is TGCGCCAGCAGCTTGAGTGGATGGACTAGTGAGGAGCAGTTCTTC. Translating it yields CASSLSGWTSEEQFF. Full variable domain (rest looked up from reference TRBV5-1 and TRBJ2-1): KAGVTQTPRYLIKTRGQQVTLSCSPISGHRSVSWYQQTPGQGLQFLFEYFSETQRNKGNFPGRFSGRQFSNSRSEMNVSTLELGDSALYLCASSLSGWTSEEQFFGPGTRLTVL.

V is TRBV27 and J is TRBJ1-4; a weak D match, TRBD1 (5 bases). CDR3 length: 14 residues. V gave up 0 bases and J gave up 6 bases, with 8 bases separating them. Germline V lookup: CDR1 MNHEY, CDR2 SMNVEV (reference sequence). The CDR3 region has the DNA TGTGCCAGCAGTTTATCTGGGGCGGATGAAAAACTGTTTTTT. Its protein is CASSLSGADEKLFF.

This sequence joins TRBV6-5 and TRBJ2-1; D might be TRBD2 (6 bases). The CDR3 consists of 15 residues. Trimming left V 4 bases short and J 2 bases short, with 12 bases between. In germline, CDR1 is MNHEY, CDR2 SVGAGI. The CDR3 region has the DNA TGTGCCAGCAGTTTGAGTAGCGGTACCTACAATGAGCAGTTCTTC. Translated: CASSLSSGTYNEQFF.

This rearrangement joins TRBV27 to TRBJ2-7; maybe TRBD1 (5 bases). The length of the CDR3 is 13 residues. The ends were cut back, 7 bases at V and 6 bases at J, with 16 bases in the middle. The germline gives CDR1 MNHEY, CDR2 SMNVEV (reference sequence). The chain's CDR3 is CASTNGRVSEQYF. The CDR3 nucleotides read TGTGCCAGCACCAACGGCAGGGTGTCCGAGCAGTACTTC.

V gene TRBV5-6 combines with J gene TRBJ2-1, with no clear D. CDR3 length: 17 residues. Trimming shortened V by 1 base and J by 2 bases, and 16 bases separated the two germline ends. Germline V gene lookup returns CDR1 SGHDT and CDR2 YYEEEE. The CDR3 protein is CASSLIYERRTYNEQFF. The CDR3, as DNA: TGTGCCAGCAGCTTGATCTACGAGCGAAGGACCTACAATGAGCAGTTCTTC.

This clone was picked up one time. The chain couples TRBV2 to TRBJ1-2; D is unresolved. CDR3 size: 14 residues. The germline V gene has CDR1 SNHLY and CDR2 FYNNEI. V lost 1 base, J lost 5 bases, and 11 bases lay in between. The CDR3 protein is CASSEVSRSYGYTF. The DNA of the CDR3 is TGTGCCAGCAGTGAAGTTTCGAGGAGTTATGGCTACACCTTC.

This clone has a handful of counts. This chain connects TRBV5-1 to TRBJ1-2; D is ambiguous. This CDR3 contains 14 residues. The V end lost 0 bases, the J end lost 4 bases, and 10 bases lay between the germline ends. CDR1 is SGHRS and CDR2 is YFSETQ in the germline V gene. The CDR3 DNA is TGCGCCAGCAGCTTGGAATACCAGGCCTATGGCTACACCTTC. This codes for CASSLEYQAYGYTF. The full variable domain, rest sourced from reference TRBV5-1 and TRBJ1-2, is KAGVTQTPRYLIKTRGQQVTLSCSPISGHRSVSWYQQTPGQGLQFLFEYFSETQRNKGNFPGRFSGRQFSNSRSEMNVSTLELGDSALYLCASSLEYQAYGYTFGSGTRLTVV.

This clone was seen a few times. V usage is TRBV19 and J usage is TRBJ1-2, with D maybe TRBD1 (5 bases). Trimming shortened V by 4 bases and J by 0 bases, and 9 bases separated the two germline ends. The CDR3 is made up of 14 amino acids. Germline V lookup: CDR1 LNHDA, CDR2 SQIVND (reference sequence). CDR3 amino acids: CASSTSTANYGYTF. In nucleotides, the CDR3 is TGTGCCAGTAGTACGTCGACAGCTAACTATGGCTACACCTTC.

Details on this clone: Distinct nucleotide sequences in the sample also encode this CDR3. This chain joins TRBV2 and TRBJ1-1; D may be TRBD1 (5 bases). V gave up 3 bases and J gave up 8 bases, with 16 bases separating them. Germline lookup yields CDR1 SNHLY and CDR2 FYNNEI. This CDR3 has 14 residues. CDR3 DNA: TGTGCCAGCAGTGAGGAGCCGGGGGTCACCGAAGCTTTCTTT. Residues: CASSEEPGVTEAFF.

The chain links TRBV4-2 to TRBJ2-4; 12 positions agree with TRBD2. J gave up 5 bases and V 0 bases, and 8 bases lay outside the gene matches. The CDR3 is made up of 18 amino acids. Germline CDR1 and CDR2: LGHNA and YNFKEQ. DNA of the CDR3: TGTGCCAGCAGCCAAGAATGGCTAGCGGGGGGGCGAGAAAACATTCAGTACTTC. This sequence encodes CASSQEWLAGGRENIQYF.

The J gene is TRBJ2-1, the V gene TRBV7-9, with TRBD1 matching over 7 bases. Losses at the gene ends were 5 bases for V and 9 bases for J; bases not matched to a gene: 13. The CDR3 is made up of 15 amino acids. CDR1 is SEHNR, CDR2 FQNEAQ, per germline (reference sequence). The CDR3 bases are TGTGCCAGCAGCCCACAGGGGAATGGTGGAGGTGAGCAGTTCTTC. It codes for CASSPQGNGGGEQFF.

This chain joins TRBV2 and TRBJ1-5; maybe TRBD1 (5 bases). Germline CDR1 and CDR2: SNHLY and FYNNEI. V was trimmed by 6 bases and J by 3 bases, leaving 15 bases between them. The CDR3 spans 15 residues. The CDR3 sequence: CASRGDGGNNQPQHF. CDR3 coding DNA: TGTGCCAGCAGGGGGGACGGGGGGAACAATCAGCCCCAGCATTTT.

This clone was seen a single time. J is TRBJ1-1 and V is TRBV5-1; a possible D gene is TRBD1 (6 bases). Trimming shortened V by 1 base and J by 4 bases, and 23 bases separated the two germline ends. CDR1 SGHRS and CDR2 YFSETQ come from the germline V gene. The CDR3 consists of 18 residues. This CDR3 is CASSLRGSGQGWGTEAFF. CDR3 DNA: TGCGCCAGCAGCTTGAGGGGGTCCGGGCAGGGGTGGGGCACTGAAGCTTTCTTT.

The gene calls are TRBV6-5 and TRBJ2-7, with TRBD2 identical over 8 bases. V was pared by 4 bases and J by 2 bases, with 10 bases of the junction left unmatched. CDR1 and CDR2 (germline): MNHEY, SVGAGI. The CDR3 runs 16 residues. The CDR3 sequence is CASSSAGGATTYEQYF. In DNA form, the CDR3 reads TGTGCCAGCAGTTCCGCGGGAGGTGCCACAACCTACGAGCAGTACTTC.

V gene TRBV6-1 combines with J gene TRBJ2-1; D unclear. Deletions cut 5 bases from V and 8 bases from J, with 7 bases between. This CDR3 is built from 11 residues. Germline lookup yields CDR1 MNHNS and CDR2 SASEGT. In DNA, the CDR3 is TGTGCCAGCAGTCCGAGCGATGAGCAGTTCTTC. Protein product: CASSPSDEQFF.

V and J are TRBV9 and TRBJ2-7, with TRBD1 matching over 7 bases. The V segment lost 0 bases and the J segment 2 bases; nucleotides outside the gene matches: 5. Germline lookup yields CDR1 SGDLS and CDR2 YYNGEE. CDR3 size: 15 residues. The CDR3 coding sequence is TGTGCCAGCAGCGTAGGGGGACAGACCCCCTACGAGCAGTACTTC. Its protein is CASSVGGQTPYEQYF.

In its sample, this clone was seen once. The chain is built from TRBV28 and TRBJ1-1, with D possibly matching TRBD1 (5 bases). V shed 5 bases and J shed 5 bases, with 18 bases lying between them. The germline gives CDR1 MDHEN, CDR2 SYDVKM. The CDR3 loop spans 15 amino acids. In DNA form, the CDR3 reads TGTGCCAGCAGTCCAACACGGATACAGGATACTGAAGCTTTCTTT. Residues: CASSPTRIQDTEAFF.

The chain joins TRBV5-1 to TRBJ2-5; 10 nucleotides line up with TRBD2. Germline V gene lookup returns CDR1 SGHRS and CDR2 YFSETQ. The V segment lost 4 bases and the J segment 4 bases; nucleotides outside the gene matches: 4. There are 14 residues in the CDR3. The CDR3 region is CASSPGTSVETQYF. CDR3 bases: TGCGCCAGCAGCCCGGGGACTAGCGTAGAGACCCAGTACTTC.